This T cell receptor (beta chain) was retrieved from a study of blood T cell repertoires in COVID-19. Turning to the study itself: There were acute and convalescent COVID-19 samples, and they came from the United States, Italy and Spain. In each case, the material was cDNA or gDNA derived from T cells, B-cell-depleted T cells, or PBMCs.

In the source study's methods: Reference gene primer amplification in the assay estimated nucleated cell counts. Clones were sequenced by immunoSEQ multiplex PCR, and TCRdb holds only the in-frame ones, with some missing. V, J and clone size derive from that table, while D and trimming were established from the DNA sequence. The table records 15,000 to 20,000 clones, around 92% of them present only once. The source of this sequence is a human donor in a cohort sampled during active COVID-19. Sequenced: peripheral blood.

The chain's CDR3 is CASSYSRTSQETQYF. The CDR3 region has the DNA TGTGCCAGCAGTTACTCGAGGACTAGCCAAGAGACCCAGTACTTC. This chain joins TRBV6-5 and TRBJ2-5, with TRBD2 identical over 7 bases. The CDR3 is 15 amino acids. Germline V gives CDR1 MNHEY, CDR2 SVGAGI. V lost 0 bases, J lost 1 base, and 2 bases stayed unmatched.